The text below deals with one T cell receptor (beta chain). Its specificity is unknown. The protocol was immunoSEQ multiplex PCR, while the TCRdb copy is restricted to in-frame clones and leaves out a portion. The sample has around 100,000 clones; about 94% are singletons. The sample originates from a study of siplizumab effects on memory and regulatory T cells. Overall study findings and caveats: Alloreactive sequences tracing back to unstimulated CD4+ memory cells fell significantly with siplizumab.

V lost 4 bases and J lost 1, with 11 bases in between. Germline V gives CDR1 SGHDN, CDR2 FVKESK. The CDR3 has 15 amino acids. This sequence joins TRBV14 and TRBJ2-4; D ambiguous. This receptor was taken from a human donor in good health. The specimen sequenced was non-Treg CD4+ T cells sorted from blood. CDR3 in DNA: TGTGCCAGCAGCCTTCGACCACAGGCCAAAAACATTCAGTACTTC. As protein: CASSLRPQAKNIQYF.